This T cell receptor (beta chain) emerged from a study of blood T cell repertoires in COVID-19. Study-wide background: The United States, Italy and Spain supplied acute and convalescent COVID-19 samples.

This CDR3 has 17 amino acids. Germline V gives CDR1 MGHRA, CDR2 YSYEKL. The V gene lost 1 base and the J gene lost 7 bases, with 22 bases spanning the gap. Sequenced by immunoSEQ multiplex PCR; TCRdb stores in-frame clones only, minus some. The data contain some 130,000 clones, approximately 90% of them singletons. The rearrangement links TRBV4-1 to TRBJ1-2; tentative D call: TRBD1 (6 bases). The clonotype originates from a man aged 60 to 75 with COVID-19, enrolled during active disease. The sample was peripheral blood. This chain's CDR3 is CASSQVAGGAGFGGYTF. CDR3 DNA: TGCGCCAGCAGCCAAGTGGCGGGGGGCGCGGGTTTTGGTGGCTACACCTTC.